This T cell receptor beta chain was recorded in a study of regulatory T cells in long-lasting Graves disease. Study-level findings and limits: Persistent-disease Graves' patients showed less TCR diversity than new cases.

Germline CDR1 and CDR2: SGHVS and FQNEAQ. V was shortened by 2 bases and J by 4 bases, with 21 bases between the two germline ends. CDR3 length: 18 residues. This clonotype was picked up many times. Its specificity is unknown. CDR3-region Arm-PCR and iRepertoire HTBI primers produced the TCR beta libraries. TCRdb fed the multiplex PCR reads into MiXCR, producing one record per CDR3 protein. Among roughly 360,000 distinct CDR3 sequences listed, about 10% were seen once. Time point meaning: newly diagnosed GD, antithyroid drugs for less than 3 months. From PBMCs, RNA was extracted and then used to make the TCR library. These data also featured in a second study, about T cells in Graves' hyperthyroidism and ophthalmopathy. This second study says: Hyperthyroidism in the patients, aged 18 to 65, was newly diagnosed and under 2 months in duration.

This receptor was obtained from a woman between 18 and 29 years old with Graves disease. The sample was peripheral blood mononuclear cells (PBMCs), taken at new diagnosis, from a patient treated with antithyroid drugs. The chain recombines TRBV7-8 with TRBJ1-3; D is undetermined. DNA for the CDR3: TGTGCCAGCAGCTTACGGGTTCGGCGGGAGGCGGGGGGAAACACCATATATTTT. Its translation: CASSLRVRREAGGNTIYF.